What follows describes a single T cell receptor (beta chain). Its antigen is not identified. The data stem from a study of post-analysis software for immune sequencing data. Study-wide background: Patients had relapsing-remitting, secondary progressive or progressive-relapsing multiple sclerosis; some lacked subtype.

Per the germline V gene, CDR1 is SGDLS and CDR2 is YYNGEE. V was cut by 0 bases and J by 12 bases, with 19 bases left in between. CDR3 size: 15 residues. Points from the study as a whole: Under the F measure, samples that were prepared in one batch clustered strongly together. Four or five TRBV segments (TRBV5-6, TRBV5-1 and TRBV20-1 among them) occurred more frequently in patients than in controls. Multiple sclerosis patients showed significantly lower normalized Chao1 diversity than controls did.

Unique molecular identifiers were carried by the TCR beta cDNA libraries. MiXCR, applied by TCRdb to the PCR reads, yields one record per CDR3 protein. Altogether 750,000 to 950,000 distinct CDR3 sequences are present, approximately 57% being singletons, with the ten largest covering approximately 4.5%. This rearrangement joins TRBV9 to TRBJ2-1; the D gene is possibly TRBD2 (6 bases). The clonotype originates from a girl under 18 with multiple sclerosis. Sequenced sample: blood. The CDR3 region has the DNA TGTGCCAGCAGCGTAGAACTAGCCCTGAGTGATGGGCAGTTCTTC. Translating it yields CASSVELALSDGQFF.